This entry concerns a single T cell receptor (beta chain). Its antigen is not known. The data stem from a study of shared clonotypes between healthy human individuals. The V gene's germline CDR1 is SEHNR and CDR2 FQNEAQ (reference sequence). Trimming took off 2 bases at V and 5 bases at J, with 15 bases between the two ends. The CDR3 consists of 15 residues. Study-level findings and limits: Investigators expected sequencing depth to affect clonotype sharing among donors.

Produced via immunoSEQ multiplex PCR; TCRdb's table is partial and in-frame only. The sample includes hundreds of thousands of clones, about 92% of them seen just once. CD8 cells regarded as naive lacked CD45RO, were positively chosen for CCR7, and omitted terminally differentiated effector memory CD45RA+ cells. The chain is built from TRBV7-9 and TRBJ2-5; a possible D gene is TRBD2 (5 bases). The source material was naive CD8+ T cells sorted from blood. The receptor was isolated from a young man in good health. This CDR3 reads CASSLLRAGRETQYF. The CDR3 bases are TGTGCCAGCAGCTTATTGAGGGCAGGCAGGGAGACCCAGTACTTC.